Following are 20 T cell receptor beta chains from one sample sequenced in a study of blood T cell repertoires in COVID-19. Sequenced by immunoSEQ multiplex PCR; TCRdb stores in-frame clones only, minus some. The sample shows around 150,000 clones, just over 90% of them seen only once. The sequencing input was peripheral blood. The source of these receptors is a man between 18 and 29 years old with acute or convalescent COVID-19.

As for this clone: The sample holds other DNA sequences that translate to the same CDR3. The gene calls are TRBV19 and TRBJ2-1; 7 bases fit TRBD2. The CDR3 loop spans 15 amino acids. With 4 bases clipped from V and 1 base from J, the junction kept 4 bases outside the gene matches. The germline V gene has CDR1 LNHDA and CDR2 SQIVND (reference sequence). CDR3 bases: TGTGCCAGTAGTAGGACTAGTGGATCCTACAATGAGCAGTTCTTC. It is translated as CASSRTSGSYNEQFF.

V and J are TRBV3-1 (or the pseudogene TRBV3-2) and TRBJ1-2; 9 nucleotides match TRBD1. Germline CDR1 is LGHDT and CDR2 is YNNKEL (reference sequence). The CDR3 loop spans 13 amino acids. The J segment lost 6 bases and the V segment lost 8 bases, leaving 7 bases of the junction unmatched. The CDR3 nucleotides read TGTGCCAGCCGGGACAGGGATTTGGATGGCTACACCTTC. Its protein is CASRDRDLDGYTF.

J is TRBJ2-5 and V is TRBV18; the match to TRBD2 covers 7 bases. Germline V CDR1 and CDR2: KGHSH, LQKENI. V lost 3 bases and J lost 10; bases outside the gene matches: 8. The CDR3 consists of 13 residues. This CDR3 reads CASSPREGGGQYF. The CDR3 bases are TGTGCCAGCTCACCCCGGGAAGGCGGGGGCCAGTACTTC.

The CDR3 DNA is TGCGCCAGCAGCCAAGTAGGGACAGCTACCGGGGAGCTGTTTTTT. It codes for CASSQVGTATGELFF. The chain carries TRBV4-1 and TRBJ2-2, with TRBD1 identical over 7 bases. CDR1 MGHRA and CDR2 YSYEKL come from the germline V gene. The CDR3 is made up of 15 amino acids. Trimming cost V 1 base and J 5 bases; bases outside gene matches: 4.

The chain joins TRBV6-5 to TRBJ1-1, with TRBD1 matching over 12 bases. V lost 7 bases to trimming and J lost 4 bases; unmatched junction nucleotides: 7. The germline V gene has CDR1 MNHEY and CDR2 SVGAGI. The CDR3 spans 15 residues. The CDR3 loop reads CASIRDRGHFTEAFF. CDR3 coding DNA: TGTGCCAGCATCCGGGACAGGGGGCATTTCACTGAAGCTTTCTTT.

This chain links TRBV3-1 (or the pseudogene TRBV3-2) with TRBJ1-2; 8 bases line up with TRBD1. This CDR3 spans 17 amino acids. Germline loops: CDR1 LGHDT, CDR2 YNNKEL (reference sequence). The ends lost 4 bases at V and 4 bases at J; junction bases unmatched: 14. The chain's CDR3 is CASSRWTGTDFSYGYTF. The CDR3 DNA follows: TGTGCCAGCAGCCGGTGGACAGGGACCGACTTTAGCTATGGCTACACCTTC.

This clone was detected once. The chain combines TRBV9 with TRBJ2-1; 7 nucleotides agree with TRBD1. The CDR3 length is 16 residues. Germline V gene data show CDR1 as SGDLS and CDR2 as YYNGEE. The V segment lost 1 base and the J segment 4 bases; nucleotides outside the gene matches: 8. The CDR3 region has the DNA TGTGCCAGCAGCGTACGAGAGGGGGCGGTATACAATGAGCAGTTCTTC. Amino acids: CASSVREGAVYNEQFF. Together with reference TRBV9 and TRBJ2-1, the CDR3 gives the full variable domain: DSGVTQTPKHLITATGQRVTLRCSPRSGDLSVYWYQQSLDQGLQFLIQYYNGEERAKGNILERFSAQQFPDLHSELNLSSLELGDSALYFCASSVREGAVYNEQFFGPGTRLTVL.

V is TRBV6-5 and J is TRBJ2-6, with TRBD2 as a possible D gene (5 bases). CDR3 size: 14 residues. Germline CDR1 and CDR2: MNHEY and SVGAGI. V was clipped by 4 bases and J by 4 bases, with 8 bases between them. CDR3 region: CASSSTGGANVLTF. Written as DNA, the CDR3 is TGTGCCAGCAGTTCTACGGGGGGGGCCAACGTCCTGACTTTC.

The chain is built from TRBV12-5 and TRBJ2-5; D is uncertain. This CDR3 is built from 12 residues. Germline CDR1 is LGHNT and CDR2 is FRNRAP. Trimming took off 4 bases at V and 7 bases at J, with 10 bases between the two ends. The CDR3 here is CASGSPFGTQYF. The CDR3 nucleotides are TGTGCTAGTGGTTCACCATTCGGGACCCAGTACTTC.

V is TRBV6-5 and J is TRBJ1-5; perhaps TRBD1 as D (5 bases). Germline V gene data show CDR1 as MNHEY and CDR2 as SVGAGI. V lost 6 bases, J lost 6 bases, and 18 bases lay in between. The CDR3 is made up of 15 amino acids. CDR3 sequence reads: CASRAQGGGGQPQHF. DNA of the CDR3: TGTGCCAGCAGAGCTCAGGGAGGAGGTGGTCAGCCCCAGCATTTT.

The chain links TRBV2 to TRBJ1-1; 7 bases fit TRBD1. Trimming cost V 5 bases and J 0 bases; bases outside gene matches: 6. The CDR3 sequence is 15 residues long. CDR1 and CDR2 from the germline V gene are SNHLY and FYNNEI. CDR3 in amino acids: CASSTGRGMNTEAFF. The CDR3 DNA sequence: TGTGCCAGCAGTACGGGCAGGGGGATGAACACTGAAGCTTTCTTT.

The chain uses TRBV7-9 and TRBJ1-1; D might be TRBD1 (5 bases). The CDR3 has 14 residues. Germline V lookup: CDR1 SEHNR, CDR2 FQNEAQ (reference sequence). Trimming shortened V by 2 bases and J by 4 bases, and 11 bases separated the two germline ends. The CDR3: CASSLLNGGTEAFF. The CDR3 bases are TGTGCCAGCAGCTTACTTAACGGGGGCACTGAAGCTTTCTTT.

There are a few counts of this clone. The rearrangement uses TRBV21-1 and TRBJ2-5; the table assigns TRBD2, which was not confirmed against the DNA. TRBV21-1 represents a pseudogene. The CDR3 covers 13 residues. As DNA, the CDR3 is TGTGCCAGCAGCAGACTAGCGGAAGAGACCCAGTACTTC. Protein: CASSRLAEETQYF.

CDR3 region: CASSLFDEGDTEAFF. The DNA of the CDR3 is TGCGCCAGCAGTTTATTTGACGAGGGGGACACTGAAGCTTTCTTT. The gene calls are TRBV5-1 and TRBJ1-1; TRBD1 might be the D (6 bases). The germline V gene has CDR1 SGHRS and CDR2 YFSETQ. This CDR3 comprises 15 residues. Trimming took 5 bases from V and 3 from J, leaving 17 bases between them.

The table lists this clone with a count of one. V gene TRBV6-5 combines with J gene TRBJ1-4; TRBD1 matches 7 bases. The trim removed 6 bases at V and 8 bases at J, leaving 6 bases unmatched. Germline-derived CDR1 and CDR2 are MNHEY and SVGAGI. The CDR3 consists of 13 residues. This CDR3 reads CASSPGGYEKLFF. The DNA for the CDR3 is TGTGCCAGCAGCCCAGGGGGTTACGAAAAACTGTTTTTT.

The chain carries TRBV5-1 and TRBJ2-7; D uncertain. The CDR3 is made up of 14 amino acids. Trimming removed 2 bases from V and 6 bases from J, with 15 bases in between. Germline CDR1 reads SGHRS; CDR2 reads YFSETQ. The CDR3 region is CASSFVLDSFEQYF. DNA of the CDR3: TGCGCCAGCAGCTTTGTTCTAGATTCTTTCGAGCAGTACTTC.

The V and J genes are TRBV12-5 and TRBJ1-2, with TRBD1 identical over 7 bases. The CDR3 has 16 amino acids. The germline V gene has CDR1 LGHNT and CDR2 FRNRAP. V trimming: 4 bases; J trimming: 4 bases; junction bases outside the gene matches: 12. The CDR3 region is CASGWGDRDSTYGYTF. The DNA for the CDR3 is TGTGCTAGTGGTTGGGGAGACCGGGACAGCACCTATGGCTACACCTTC.

A note on this clone: The junction and the germline gene differ at one end; a read error may be behind it. This sequence joins TRBV3-1 (or the pseudogene TRBV3-2) and TRBJ2-3; 9 positions match TRBD1. CDR3 length: 15 residues. Germline CDR1 is LGHDT and CDR2 is YNNKEL (reference sequence). The CDR3 loop is CASGHRGLHTDTQYF. CDR3 bases: TGTGCCAGCGGCCACAGGGGGCTTCACACAGATACGCAGTATTTT.

V and J are TRBV7-8 and TRBJ2-1, with 9 bases identical to TRBD2. CDR1 is SGHVS, CDR2 FQNEAQ, per germline. The junction had 1 base not matched to a gene; V was cut back by 4 bases and J by 9 bases. CDR3 length: 12 residues. The CDR3 nucleotides read TGTGCCAGCAGCTCACTAGCGGGTGAGCAGTTCTTC. Its translation: CASSSLAGEQFF.

The chain is built from TRBV19 and TRBJ1-2; the D gene is possibly TRBD1 (5 bases). Trimming left V 4 bases short and J 0 bases short, with 9 bases between. The CDR3 spans 14 residues. Germline values: CDR1 LNHDA, CDR2 SQIVND (reference sequence). The CDR3 loop reads CASSRQPSNYGYTF. The CDR3 DNA reads as TGTGCCAGTAGTAGACAGCCTTCTAACTATGGCTACACCTTC.